The clone carrying this T cell receptor (beta chain) was counted only a few times. These data come from a study of blood T cell repertoires in COVID-19. Study-level information: Collection of acute and convalescent COVID-19 samples took place in the United States, Italy and Spain. Nucleic acid was either cDNA or gDNA, and it came from T cells, B-cell-depleted T cells, or PBMCs.

How the authors handled the data: Reference gene primer amplification yielded estimated nucleated cell counts. The data were produced by immunoSEQ multiplex PCR, yet TCRdb's version contains in-frame clones alone and is incomplete. For V, J and clone size, that table is used; D and trimming come from the DNA. The sample shows nearly 350,000 clones, about 90% of them seen only once. The source material was PBMCs or T cells enriched from blood (not recorded which). The clonotype originates from a woman in her twenties or thirties who had recovered from COVID-19.

The CDR3 nucleotides read TGTGCCAGTAGTAGGACAGGGGTGCGGGGAAATGAGCAGTTCTTC. It codes for CASSRTGVRGNEQFF. This chain joins TRBV19 and TRBJ2-1; 9 bases match TRBD1. V shed 4 bases and J 7 bases; nucleotides not matched to a gene: 8. The CDR3 is 15 residues long. Germline loops: CDR1 LNHDA, CDR2 SQIVND (reference sequence).